The 20 T cell receptor beta chains listed next were all sequenced from one sample in a study of T-cell reconstitution after alpha-beta-depleted transplantation in children. Unique molecular identifiers were incorporated during preparation of the TCRbeta library. TCRdb analysed the PCR reads with MiXCR anew, one entry per CDR3 protein. There are about 830,000 distinct CDR3 sequences in the sample; less than 20% occur only once, and roughly 4.8% lies in the top ten. Sequenced here: PBMCs, mostly from graft donor cells, sampled 360 days after TCRalphabeta/CD19-depleted stem cell transplant. The receptors originated from a male patient aged 10 to 17 who had a stem cell transplant for acute lymphoblastic leukemia, so the T cells may come from the graft donor.

This clonotype was observed at least ten times. This rearrangement joins TRBV7-9 to TRBJ2-1, with 7 bases lining up with TRBD2. The CDR3 has 14 residues. J was trimmed by 2 bases and V by 5 bases; bases with no gene match: 3. The V gene's germline CDR1 is SEHNR and CDR2 FQNEAQ (reference sequence). The CDR3 coding sequence is TGTGCCAGCAGCGGGAGGGTCACCTACAATGAGCAGTTCTTC. Amino acid sequence: CASSGRVTYNEQFF. The full variable domain, completed using reference TRBV7-9 and TRBJ2-1, is DTGVSQNPRHKITKRGQNVTFRCDPISEHNRLYWYRQTLGQGPEFLTYFQNEAQLEKSRLLSDRFSAERPKGSFSTLEIQRTEQGDSAMYLCASSGRVTYNEQFFGPGTRLTVL.

A few counts support this clonotype. The V and J genes are TRBV6-2 or TRBV6-3 and TRBJ2-1; 8 nucleotides line up with TRBD2. The CDR3 sequence is 16 residues long. V trimming: 4 bases; J trimming: 7 bases; junction bases outside the gene matches: 12. Per the germline V gene, CDR1 is MNHEY and CDR2 is SVGEGT. The CDR3 coding sequence is TGTGCCAGCAGTTTACAGTGGCTAGCGGGTGAAAATGAGCAGTTCTTC. Translating gives CASSLQWLAGENEQFF.

The chain combines TRBV20-1 with TRBJ2-4; D is unresolved. The CDR3 covers 16 residues. Trimming took off 3 bases at V and 0 bases at J, with 15 bases between the two ends. Germline loops: CDR1 DFQATT, CDR2 SNEGSKA (reference sequence). CDR3 region: CSASGQLILAKNIQYF. The CDR3 DNA reads as TGCAGTGCTAGCGGCCAGCTTATACTAGCCAAAAACATTCAGTACTTC.

This chain joins TRBV5-6 and TRBJ1-1; D uncertain. From germline, CDR1 is SGHDT and CDR2 YYEEEE. V lost 1 base and J lost 5, with 12 bases in between. The CDR3 is made up of 14 amino acids. This CDR3 is CASSLPQIGTEAFF. The DNA of the CDR3 is TGTGCCAGCAGCTTGCCACAGATCGGGACTGAAGCTTTCTTT.

The gene calls are TRBV5-1 and TRBJ2-5; 7 bases are a match to TRBD1. The CDR3 is made up of 16 amino acids. The V gene end was trimmed by 0 bases and the J gene end by 2 bases; junction bases not matched to a gene: 7. Germline CDR1 is SGHRS and CDR2 is YFSETQ. Here the CDR3 reads CASSLDRGGAQETQYF. CDR3 coding DNA: TGCGCCAGCAGCTTGGACAGGGGTGGGGCACAAGAGACCCAGTACTTC. The full variable domain, in which reference TRBV5-1 and TRBJ2-5 provide the parts outside the CDR3, is KAGVTQTPRYLIKTRGQQVTLSCSPISGHRSVSWYQQTPGQGLQFLFEYFSETQRNKGNFPGRFSGRQFSNSRSEMNVSTLELGDSALYLCASSLDRGGAQETQYFGPGTRLLVL.

This clonotype was picked up a small number of times. The rearrangement uses TRBV2 and TRBJ2-5, with D perhaps TRBD2 (6 bases). The germline V gene has CDR1 SNHLY and CDR2 FYNNEI. Deletions cut 3 bases from V and 5 bases from J, with 10 bases between. There are 13 residues in the CDR3. CDR3 nucleotides: TGTGCCAGCAGTGATCGGGGGATGGAGACCCAGTACTTC. It codes for CASSDRGMETQYF. The full variable domain, its missing parts supplied by reference TRBV2 and TRBJ2-5, is EPEVTQTPSHQVTQMGQEVILRCVPISNHLYFYWYRQILGQKVEFLVSFYNNEISEKSEIFDDQFSVERPDGSNFTLKIRSTKLEDSAMYFCASSDRGMETQYFGPGTRLLVL.

J is TRBJ2-1 and V is TRBV7-3; D is possibly TRBD1 or TRBD2 (6 bases each). In germline, CDR1 is SGHTA, CDR2 FQGTGA. CDR3 size: 16 residues. Between the trimmed V and J ends, which lost 0 bases and 5 bases, there was a span of 14 bases. The CDR3 spells CASSLTGGPGDNEQFF. CDR3 nucleotides: TGTGCCAGCAGCTTAACAGGGGGGCCAGGGGACAATGAGCAGTTCTTC.

This rearrangement joins TRBV27 to TRBJ2-1, with 7 bases lining up with TRBD2. Trimming removed 3 bases from V and 1 base from J; junction bases left unmatched: 0. The CDR3 contains 14 residues. From germline, CDR1 is MNHEY and CDR2 SMNVEV (reference sequence). As DNA, the CDR3 is TGTGCCAGCAGTTTCGGGAGGTCCTACAATGAGCAGTTCTTC. Its translation: CASSFGRSYNEQFF.

The rearrangement joins TRBV4-1 to TRBJ2-3, with a possible D match to TRBD2 (5 bases). Germline CDR1 reads MGHRA; CDR2 reads YSYEKL. This CDR3 comprises 15 residues. Trimming cost V 6 bases and J 4 bases, with 17 bases left between them. CDR3 amino acids: CASRPTVGAADTQYF. CDR3 sequence (DNA): TGCGCCAGCAGACCCACTGTGGGAGCGGCAGATACGCAGTATTTT.

The sample holds many counts of this clonotype. This chain uses TRBV29-1 with TRBJ1-1; no clear D. Per germline, CDR1 SQVTM and CDR2 ANQGSEA. Trimming took off 4 bases at V and 5 bases at J, with 11 bases between the two ends. The CDR3 is 12 amino acids. The CDR3: CSVVDVLTEAFF. The CDR3 DNA reads as TGCAGCGTTGTTGACGTCTTGACTGAAGCTTTCTTT.

The rearrangement joins TRBV27 to TRBJ2-3; a possible D gene is TRBD2 (5 bases). Germline V lookup: CDR1 MNHEY, CDR2 SMNVEV (reference sequence). The CDR3 has 12 amino acids. V lost 6 bases, J lost 4 bases, and 8 bases lay in between. CDR3 sequence (DNA): TGTGCCAGCAGCGACTACTCAGATACGCAGTATTTT. Its translation is CASSDYSDTQYF.

The chain uses TRBV5-6 and TRBJ2-7, with D uncertain. The CDR3 runs 14 residues. The V and J ends lost 1 base and 2 bases respectively, with 10 bases between them. Germline loops: CDR1 SGHDT, CDR2 YYEEEE. The CDR3 sequence: CASSLWSPAYEQYF. In DNA form, the CDR3 reads TGTGCCAGCAGCTTGTGGAGTCCAGCCTACGAGCAGTACTTC.

This clonotype showed up just a few times. This chain links TRBV20-1 with TRBJ2-5; D may be TRBD1 or TRBD2 (7 bases each). Per the germline V gene, CDR1 is DFQATT and CDR2 is SNEGSKA (reference sequence). This CDR3 spans 15 amino acids. The ends were cut back, 3 bases at V and 2 bases at J, with 16 bases in the middle. CDR3 nucleotides: TGCAGTGCTAGCGCCCGACAGGGACTACAAGAGACCCAGTACTTC. It specifies CSASARQGLQETQYF.

J is TRBJ1-1 and V is TRBV7-4; 9 bases are a match to TRBD1. Trimming removed 3 bases from V and 7 bases from J; junction bases left unmatched: 12. Germline values: CDR1 SGHVT, CDR2 SQSDAQ. This CDR3 has 16 residues. CDR3 loop: CASSLIQGADRGEAFF. The CDR3 nucleotides are TGTGCCAGCAGCTTGATACAGGGGGCAGATAGGGGTGAAGCTTTCTTT.

With respect to this clonotype: A much larger clone sits a single nucleotide away, making a read error possible. The chain employs TRBV5-1 and TRBJ2-7, with 11 bases matching TRBD2. The length of the CDR3 is 15 residues. The germline gives CDR1 SGHRS, CDR2 YFSETQ. The CDR3 DNA sequence: TGCGCCAGCAGCCCCACTAGCGGGAGAAGCTACAAGCAGTACTTC. Its translation: CASSPTSGRSYKQYF. Together with reference TRBV5-1 and TRBJ2-7, the CDR3 gives the full variable domain: KAGVTQTPRYLIKTRGQQVTLSCSPISGHRSVSWYQQTPGQGLQFLFEYFSETQRNKGNFPGRFSGRQFSNSRSEMNVSTLELGDSALYLCASSPTSGRSYKQYFGPGTRLTVT.

This clonotype was detected only a few times. This chain joins TRBV7-9 and TRBJ1-1; TRBD1 agrees at 7 bases. CDR3 length: 15 amino acids. V dropped 2 bases and J dropped 3; count of bases not matched to a gene: 6. The germline V gene has CDR1 SEHNR and CDR2 FQNEAQ (reference sequence). CDR3 residues: CASSLFLGQHTEAFF. The CDR3 coding sequence is TGTGCCAGCAGCTTATTCCTGGGACAGCACACTGAAGCTTTCTTT.

The chain employs TRBV7-3 and TRBJ1-1; possibly TRBD1 for D (5 bases). V was shortened by 0 bases and J by 1 base, with 12 bases between the two germline ends. The germline gives CDR1 SGHTA, CDR2 FQGTGA. CDR3 size: 16 residues. CDR3 sequence: CASSLTEGPPNTEAFF. The CDR3 region has the DNA TGTGCCAGCAGCTTAACAGAGGGACCGCCGAACACTGAAGCTTTCTTT. The full variable domain, rest sourced from reference TRBV7-3 and TRBJ1-1, is GAGVSQTPSNKVTEKGKYVELRCDPISGHTALYWYRQSLGQGPEFLIYFQGTGAADDSGLPNDRFFAVRPEGSVSTLKIQRTERGDSAVYLCASSLTEGPPNTEAFFGQGTRLTVV.

The rearrangement joins TRBV9 to TRBJ2-6, with 7 bases aligning to TRBD1. This CDR3 is built from 17 residues. V shed 3 bases and J 2 bases; nucleotides not matched to a gene: 8. CDR1 is SGDLS, CDR2 YYNGEE, per germline. CDR3 in amino acids: CASSALAGTAGANVLTF. The CDR3 nucleotides are TGTGCCAGCAGCGCCCTCGCCGGGACAGCTGGGGCCAACGTCCTGACTTTC.

The chain is built from TRBV5-1 and TRBJ1-5; TRBD1 might be the D (5 bases). Germline V gene data show CDR1 as SGHRS and CDR2 as YFSETQ. CDR3 length equals 17 residues. Trimming took 0 bases from V and 3 from J, leaving 16 bases between them. This CDR3 is CASSLEQPGRINQPQHF. CDR3 nucleotides: TGCGCCAGCAGCTTGGAGCAGCCGGGGCGAATCAATCAGCCCCAGCATTTT.

The chain carries TRBV6-2 or TRBV6-3 and TRBJ2-7; 9 bases line up with TRBD2. Unmatched junction bases numbered 10, after V lost 4 bases and J lost 6 bases. The germline V gene encodes CDR1 MNHEY and CDR2 SVGEGT. The CDR3 runs 15 residues. CDR3 sequence: CASSSAVGSGGEQYF. CDR3 DNA sequence: TGTGCCAGCAGTTCCGCGGTCGGTAGCGGGGGCGAGCAGTACTTC.